The rows below give T cell receptor beta chains drawn from one sample of a study of regulatory T cells in long-lasting Graves disease. TCRdb used MiXCR to reprocess the multiplex PCR reads, holding one entry per CDR3 protein. This sample yields hundreds of thousands of distinct CDR3 sequences, of which over 20% are seen a single time; more than 13% belongs to the top ten. The material sequenced was peripheral blood mononuclear cells (PBMCs), taken when the disease was refractory, from a patient treated with antithyroid drugs. Source of these receptors: a female donor with Graves disease. The CDR3 runs from the conserved cysteine through the conserved F or W. The D gene is left open where the match is weak. Clone size is stated in some rows and not others, as once, few, many or a class when expanded.

size: few; D: NA; J: TRBJ1-5; V: TRBV20-1; CDR3: CSASIPSWAGNQPQHF; DNA: TGCAGTGCTAGTATTCCCTCTTGGGCGGGCAATCAGCCCCAGCATTTT
size: many; D: NA; J: TRBJ2-7; V: TRBV2; CDR3: CASKRRRLGSYEQYF; DNA: TGTGCCAGCAAACGACGGAGACTTGGATCGTACGAGCAGTACTTC
size: many; D: TRBD2; J: TRBJ2-7; V: TRBV11-2; CDR3: CASSLGHASGSVEQYF; DNA: TGTGCCAGCAGCTTAGGTCATGCTAGCGGGAGTGTCGAGCAGTACTTC
size: many; D: TRBD2; J: TRBJ2-7; V: TRBV11-2; CDR3: CASSQAGLAAGPYEQYF; DNA: TGTGCCAGCAGCCAAGCGGGACTAGCGGCGGGACCCTACGAGCAGTACTTC
size: NA; D: NA; J: TRBJ2-2; V: TRBV5-1; CDR3: CASSQGQPNTGELFF; DNA: TGCGCCAGCAGCCAGGGACAACCGAACACCGGGGAGCTGTTTTTT
size: many; D: NA; J: TRBJ2-7; V: TRBV28; CDR3: CASGQPYEQYF; DNA: TGTGCCAGCGGACAACCCTACGAGCAGTACTTC
size: few; D: TRBD2; J: TRBJ2-7; V: TRBV20-1; CDR3: CSAGTSGIPHEQYF; DNA: TGCAGTGCTGGGACTAGCGGGATTCCCCACGAGCAGTACTTC
size: many; D: NA; J: TRBJ1-4; V: TRBV28; CDR3: CASRALNEKLFF; DNA: TGTGCCAGCCGGGCCCTTAATGAAAAACTGTTTTTT
size: few; D: TRBD1; J: TRBJ1-1; V: TRBV5-4; CDR3: CASSTRTGSAEAFF; DNA: TGTGCCAGCAGCACGAGGACAGGGAGCGCTGAAGCTTTCTTT
size: many; D: NA; J: TRBJ2-4; V: TRBV11-1; CDR3: CASSLFQGGGNIQYF; DNA: TGTGCCAGCAGCTTATTCCAGGGCGGCGGAAACATTCAGTACTTC
size: NA; D: NA; J: TRBJ2-1; V: TRBV29-1; CDR3: CSVEGQAFSYNEQFF; DNA: TGCAGCGTTGAAGGACAGGCCTTCTCCTACAATGAGCAGTTCTTC
size: NA; D: NA; J: TRBJ2-3; V: TRBV20-1; CDR3: CSARGEGFTDTQYF; DNA: TGCAGTGCTAGAGGGGAAGGGTTCACAGATACGCAGTATTTT
size: NA; D: NA; J: TRBJ2-1; V: TRBV20-1; CDR3: CSARFRDSYNEQFF; DNA: TGCAGTGCTAGATTCCGGGACTCCTACAATGAGCAGTTCTTC
size: NA; D: NA; J: TRBJ2-5; V: TRBV7-9; CDR3: CASSLKGRKDGSKEETQYF; DNA: TGTGCCAGCAGCTTAAAGGGCAGGAAGGACGGGAGTAAAGAGGAGACCCAGTACTTC
size: NA; D: NA; J: TRBJ2-1; V: TRBV15; CDR3: CATSNGFGSYNEQFF; DNA: TGTGCCACCAGCAACGGATTCGGCTCCTACAATGAGCAGTTCTTC
size: many; D: NA; J: TRBJ1-2; V: TRBV28; CDR3: CASTTGGLFGYTF; DNA: TGTGCCAGCACCACGGGGGGGCTTTTTGGCTACACCTTC
size: many; D: TRBD1; J: TRBJ2-5; V: TRBV3-1; CDR3: CASSAGTGEFSETQYF; DNA: TGTGCCAGCAGCGCCGGGACAGGGGAATTTTCTGAGACCCAGTACTTC
size: few; D: TRBD1; J: TRBJ2-7; V: TRBV7-9; CDR3: CASSWRDREYEQYF; DNA: TGTGCCAGCAGCTGGAGGGACAGGGAGTACGAGCAGTACTTC
size: many; D: NA; J: TRBJ1-1; V: TRBV13; CDR3: CASSPPRGGTEAFF; DNA: TGTGCCAGCAGCCCCCCCCGGGGGGGGACTGAAGCTTTCTTT
size: NA; D: NA; J: TRBJ2-7; V: TRBV7-9; CDR3: CASRPDGRRYEQYF; DNA: TGTGCCAGCAGACCCGACGGGCGGCGGTACGAGCAGTACTTC
size: many; D: TRBD1; J: TRBJ2-7; V: TRBV28; CDR3: CASIQGGTGSSYEQYF; DNA: TGTGCCAGCATCCAGGGGGGGACAGGGAGCTCCTACGAGCAGTACTTC
size: many; D: TRBD1; J: TRBJ1-6; V: TRBV9; CDR3: CASSERQGDNSPLHF; DNA: TGTGCCAGCAGCGAGCGACAGGGCGATAATTCACCCCTCCACTTT
size: NA; D: NA; J: TRBJ2-2; V: TRBV30; CDR3: CAWSGTTPGGELFF; DNA: TGTGCCTGGAGTGGGACTACCCCGGGCGGGGAGCTGTTTTTT
size: many; D: NA; J: TRBJ1-4; V: TRBV6-1; CDR3: CARPHRTGALDEKLFF; DNA: TGTGCCAGACCTCACAGAACCGGGGCTCTCGATGAAAAACTGTTTTTT
size: many; D: TRBD1; J: TRBJ1-1; V: TRBV28; CDR3: CASSSPGQGYNTEAFF; DNA: TGTGCCAGCAGTTCCCCGGGACAGGGGTACAACACTGAAGCTTTCTTT
size: NA; D: NA; J: TRBJ2-3; V: TRBV3-1; CDR3: CASSQVLSGTDTQYF; DNA: TGTGCCAGCAGCCAAGTTTTGTCCGGCACAGATACGCAGTATTTT
size: few; D: NA; J: TRBJ2-7; V: TRBV12-3/TRBV12-4; CDR3: CAATTGSGEQYF; DNA: TGTGCCGCTACAACAGGGAGCGGCGAGCAGTACTTC
size: few; D: TRBD1; J: TRBJ2-4; V: TRBV3-1; CDR3: CASSPGQGAGKNIQYF; DNA: TGTGCCAGCAGCCCAGGACAGGGGGCTGGCAAAAACATTCAGTACTTC
size: many; D: TRBD1; J: TRBJ2-7; V: TRBV6-1; CDR3: CASIPSWTGSNEQYF; DNA: TGTGCCAGCATTCCTTCTTGGACAGGGTCCAACGAGCAGTACTTC
size: few; D: NA; J: TRBJ2-5; V: TRBV6-1; CDR3: CASSESSGGRETQYF; DNA: TGTGCCAGCAGTGAAAGCTCTGGGGGCAGGGAGACCCAGTACTTC
size: many; D: TRBD2; J: TRBJ2-5; V: TRBV7-8; CDR3: CASSLLLAGIQETQYF; DNA: TGTGCCAGCAGCTTACTACTAGCGGGGATCCAAGAGACCCAGTACTTC
size: NA; D: NA; J: TRBJ2-1; V: TRBV18; CDR3: CASSILLADYNEQFF; DNA: TGTGCCAGCTCAATCCTATTAGCGGATTACAATGAGCAGTTCTTC
size: NA; D: TRBD1; J: TRBJ2-6; V: TRBV6-1; CDR3: CASSRQGLLSGANVLTF; DNA: TGTGCCAGCAGTAGACAGGGGCTTCTCTCTGGGGCCAACGTCCTGACTTTC
size: many; D: TRBD2; J: TRBJ2-6; V: TRBV2; CDR3: CASSEVGLAGASGANVLTF; DNA: TGTGCCAGCAGTGAAGTAGGACTAGCGGGAGCTTCTGGGGCCAACGTCCTGACTTTC
size: NA; D: NA; J: TRBJ1-2; V: TRBV3-1; CDR3: CASSQEEGLGYTF; DNA: TGTGCCAGCAGCCAAGAAGAGGGGCTGGGCTACACCTTC
size: NA; D: TRBD1; J: TRBJ2-6; V: TRBV5-1; CDR3: CASSWQGVSGANVLTF; DNA: TGCGCCAGCAGCTGGCAGGGGGTCTCTGGGGCCAACGTCCTGACTTTC